The entry that follows covers one TCR beta chain sequence. The entry originates in a study of blood T cell repertoires in COVID-19. Study as a whole: The origin of the acute and convalescent COVID-19 samples was the United States, Italy and Spain. Nucleic acid was either cDNA or gDNA, and it came from T cells, B-cell-depleted T cells, or PBMCs.

Per the original methods: The authors estimated nucleated cell counts from reference gene primer amplification. Sequencing was performed with immunoSEQ multiplex PCR; in TCRdb, only in-frame clones are kept and a portion is missing. Clone size and the V and J calls come from that table; the DNA yielded D and trimming. The data contain about 82,000 clones, over 70% of them singletons. The CDR3 covers 13 residues. Germline V lookup: CDR1 MDHEN, CDR2 SYDVKM. The germline V and J ends were trimmed by 3 bases and 2 bases, with 8 bases remaining between them. Sequencing was carried out using peripheral blood. The TCR was taken from a middle-aged woman with active or convalescent COVID-19. This chain joins TRBV28 and TRBJ2-7; D remains ambiguous. The CDR3 sequence: CASSLYEAYEQYF. For the CDR3, the DNA is TGTGCCAGCAGTTTGTATGAGGCCTACGAGCAGTACTTC.